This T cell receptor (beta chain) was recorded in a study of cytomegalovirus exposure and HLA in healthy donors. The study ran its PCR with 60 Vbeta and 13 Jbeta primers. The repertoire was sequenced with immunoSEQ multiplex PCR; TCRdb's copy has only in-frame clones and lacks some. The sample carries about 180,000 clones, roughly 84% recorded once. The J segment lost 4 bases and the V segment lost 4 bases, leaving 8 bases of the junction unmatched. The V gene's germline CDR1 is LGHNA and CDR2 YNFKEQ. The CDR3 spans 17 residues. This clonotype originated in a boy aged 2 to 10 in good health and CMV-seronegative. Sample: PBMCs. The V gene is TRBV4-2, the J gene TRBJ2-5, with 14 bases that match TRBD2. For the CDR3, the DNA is TGTGCCAGCAGCCGCGGGACTAGCGGGAGAACAATAGAGACCCAGTACTTC. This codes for CASSRGTSGRTIETQYF.